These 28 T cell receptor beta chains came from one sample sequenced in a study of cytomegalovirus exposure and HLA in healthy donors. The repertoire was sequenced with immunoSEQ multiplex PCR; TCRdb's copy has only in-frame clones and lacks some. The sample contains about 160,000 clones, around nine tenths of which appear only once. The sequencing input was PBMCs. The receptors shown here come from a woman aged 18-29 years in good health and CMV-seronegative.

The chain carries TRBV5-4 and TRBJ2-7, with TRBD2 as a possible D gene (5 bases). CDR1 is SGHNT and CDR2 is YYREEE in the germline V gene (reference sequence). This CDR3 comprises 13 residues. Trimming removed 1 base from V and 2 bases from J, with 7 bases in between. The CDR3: CASSLRGTYEQYF. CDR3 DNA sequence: TGTGCCAGCAGCTTGCGAGGGACCTACGAGCAGTACTTC.

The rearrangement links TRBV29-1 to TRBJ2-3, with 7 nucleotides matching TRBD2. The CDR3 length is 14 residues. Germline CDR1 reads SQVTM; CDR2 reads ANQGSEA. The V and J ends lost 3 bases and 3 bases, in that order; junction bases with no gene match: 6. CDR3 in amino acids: CSVEGGSMTDTQYF. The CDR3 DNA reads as TGCAGCGTTGAGGGGGGGTCCATGACAGATACGCAGTATTTT.

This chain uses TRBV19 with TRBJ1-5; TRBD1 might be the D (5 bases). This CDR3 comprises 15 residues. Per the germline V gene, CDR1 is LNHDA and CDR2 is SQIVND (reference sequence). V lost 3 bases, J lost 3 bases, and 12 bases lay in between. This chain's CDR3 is CASSIWGLDNQPQHF. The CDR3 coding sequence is TGTGCCAGTAGTATTTGGGGCTTGGACAATCAGCCCCAGCATTTT.

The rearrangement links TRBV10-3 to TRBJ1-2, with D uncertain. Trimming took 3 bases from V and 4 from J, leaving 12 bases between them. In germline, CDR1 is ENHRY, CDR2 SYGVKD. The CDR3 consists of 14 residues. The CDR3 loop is CAISDRSLFYGYTF. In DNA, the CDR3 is TGTGCCATCAGTGACAGGTCCCTCTTCTATGGCTACACCTTC.

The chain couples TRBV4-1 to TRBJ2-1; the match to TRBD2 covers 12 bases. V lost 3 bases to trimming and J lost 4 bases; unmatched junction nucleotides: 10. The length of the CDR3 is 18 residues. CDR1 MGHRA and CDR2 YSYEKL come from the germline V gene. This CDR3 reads CASSHNPRTSGAYNEQFF. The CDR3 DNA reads TGCGCCAGCAGCCATAACCCTCGGACTAGCGGGGCATACAATGAGCAGTTCTTC.

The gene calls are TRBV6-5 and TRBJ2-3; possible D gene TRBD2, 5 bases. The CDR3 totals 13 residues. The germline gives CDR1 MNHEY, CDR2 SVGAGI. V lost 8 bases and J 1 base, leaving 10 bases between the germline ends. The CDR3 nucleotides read TGTGCCAGCTTACGAGCGGGCACAGATACGCAGTATTTT. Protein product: CASLRAGTDTQYF.

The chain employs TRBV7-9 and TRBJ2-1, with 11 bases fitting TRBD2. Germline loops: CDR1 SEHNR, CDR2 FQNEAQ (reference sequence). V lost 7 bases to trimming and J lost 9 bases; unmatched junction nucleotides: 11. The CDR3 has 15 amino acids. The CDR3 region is CASTVAGGPASEQFF. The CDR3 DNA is TGTGCCAGCACCGTAGCGGGAGGGCCCGCAAGTGAGCAGTTCTTC.

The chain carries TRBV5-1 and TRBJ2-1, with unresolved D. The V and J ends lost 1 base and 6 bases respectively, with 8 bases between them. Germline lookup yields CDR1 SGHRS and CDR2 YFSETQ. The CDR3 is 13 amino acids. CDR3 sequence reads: CASSLNTRNEQFF. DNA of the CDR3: TGCGCCAGCAGCTTGAACACCCGCAATGAGCAGTTCTTC.

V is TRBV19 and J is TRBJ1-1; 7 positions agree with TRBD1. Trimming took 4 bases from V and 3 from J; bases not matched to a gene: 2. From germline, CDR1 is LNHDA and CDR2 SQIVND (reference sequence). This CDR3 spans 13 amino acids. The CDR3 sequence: CASSTDRDTEAFF. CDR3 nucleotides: TGTGCCAGTAGTACCGACAGGGACACTGAAGCTTTCTTT.

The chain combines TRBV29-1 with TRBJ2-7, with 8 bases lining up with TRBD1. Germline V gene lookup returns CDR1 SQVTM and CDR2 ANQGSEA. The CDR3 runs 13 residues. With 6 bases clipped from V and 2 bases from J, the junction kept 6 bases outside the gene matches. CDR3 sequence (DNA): TGCAGCGTAACGGACAGGGAACCCTACGAGCAGTACTTC. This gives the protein CSVTDREPYEQYF.

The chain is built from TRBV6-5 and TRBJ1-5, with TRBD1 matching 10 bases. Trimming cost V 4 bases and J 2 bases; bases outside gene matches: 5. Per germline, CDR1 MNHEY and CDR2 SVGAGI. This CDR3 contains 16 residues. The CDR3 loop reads CASSSRDRGGNQPQHF. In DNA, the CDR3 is TGTGCCAGCAGTTCCCGGGACAGGGGTGGCAATCAGCCCCAGCATTTT.

In nucleotides, the CDR3 is TGTGCCAGCACTCTTGGACTAGCGGGGGCAGAGACCCAGTACTTC. Its protein product is CASTLGLAGAETQYF. The chain combines TRBV6-4 with TRBJ2-5, with 13 positions matching TRBD2. V lost 7 bases and J lost 4; bases outside the gene matches: 6. The germline V gene has CDR1 MRHNA and CDR2 SNTAGT. The CDR3 is 15 amino acids.

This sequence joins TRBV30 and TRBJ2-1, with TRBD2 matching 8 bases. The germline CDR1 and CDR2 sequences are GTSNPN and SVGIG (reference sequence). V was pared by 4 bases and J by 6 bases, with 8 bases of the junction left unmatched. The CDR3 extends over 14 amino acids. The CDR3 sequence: CAWTRGLAPNEQFF. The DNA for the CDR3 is TGTGCCTGGACCCGAGGACTAGCTCCCAATGAGCAGTTCTTC.

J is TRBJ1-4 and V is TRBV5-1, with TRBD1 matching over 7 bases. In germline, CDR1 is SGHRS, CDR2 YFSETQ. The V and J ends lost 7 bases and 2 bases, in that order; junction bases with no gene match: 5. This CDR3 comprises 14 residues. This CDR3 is CASAGTATNEKLFF. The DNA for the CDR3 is TGCGCCAGCGCAGGGACAGCGACTAATGAAAAACTGTTTTTT.

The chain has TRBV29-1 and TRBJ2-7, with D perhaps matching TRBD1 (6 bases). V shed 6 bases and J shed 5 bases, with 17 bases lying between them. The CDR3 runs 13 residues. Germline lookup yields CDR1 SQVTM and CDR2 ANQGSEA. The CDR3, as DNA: TGCAGCGTGATCCTAAACAGGGACAACGAGCAGTACTTC. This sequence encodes CSVILNRDNEQYF.

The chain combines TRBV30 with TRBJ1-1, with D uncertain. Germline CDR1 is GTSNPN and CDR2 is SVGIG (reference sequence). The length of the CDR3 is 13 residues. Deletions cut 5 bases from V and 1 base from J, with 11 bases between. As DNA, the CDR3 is TGTGCCTGGCGTGATCGGAGGAACACTGAAGCTTTCTTT. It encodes CAWRDRRNTEAFF.

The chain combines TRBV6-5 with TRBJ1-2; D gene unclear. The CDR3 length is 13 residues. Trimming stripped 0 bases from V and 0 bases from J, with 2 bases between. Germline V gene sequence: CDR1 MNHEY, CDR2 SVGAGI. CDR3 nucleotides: TGTGCCAGCAGTTACTCCACTAACTATGGCTACACCTTC. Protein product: CASSYSTNYGYTF.

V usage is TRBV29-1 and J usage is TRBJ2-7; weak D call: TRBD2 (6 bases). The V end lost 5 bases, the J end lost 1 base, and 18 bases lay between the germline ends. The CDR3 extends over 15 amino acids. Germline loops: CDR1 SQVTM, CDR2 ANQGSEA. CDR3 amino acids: CSVRLSGTPSYEQYF. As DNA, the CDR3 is TGCAGCGTTCGACTTTCCGGGACTCCTTCCTACGAGCAGTACTTC.

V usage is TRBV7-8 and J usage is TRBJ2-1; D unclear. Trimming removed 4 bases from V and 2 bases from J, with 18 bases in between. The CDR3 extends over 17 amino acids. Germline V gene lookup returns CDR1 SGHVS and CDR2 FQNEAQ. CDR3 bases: TGTGCCAGCAGCTCTCAGACATGGCTTAATGCCTACAATGAGCAGTTCTTC. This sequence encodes CASSSQTWLNAYNEQFF.

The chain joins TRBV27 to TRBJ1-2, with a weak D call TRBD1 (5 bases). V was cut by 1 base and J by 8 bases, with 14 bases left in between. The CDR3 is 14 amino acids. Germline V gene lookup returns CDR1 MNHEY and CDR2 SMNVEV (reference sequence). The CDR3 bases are TGTGCCAGCAGTTTATTTGGTACAGGAGAGGGCTACACCTTC. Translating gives CASSLFGTGEGYTF.

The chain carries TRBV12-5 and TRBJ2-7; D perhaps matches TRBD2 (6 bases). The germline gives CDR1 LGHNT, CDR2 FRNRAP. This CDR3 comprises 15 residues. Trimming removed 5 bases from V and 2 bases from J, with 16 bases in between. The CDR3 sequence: CASGVGLSAAYEQYF. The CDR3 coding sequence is TGTGCTAGTGGTGTGGGACTTTCCGCCGCCTACGAGCAGTACTTC.

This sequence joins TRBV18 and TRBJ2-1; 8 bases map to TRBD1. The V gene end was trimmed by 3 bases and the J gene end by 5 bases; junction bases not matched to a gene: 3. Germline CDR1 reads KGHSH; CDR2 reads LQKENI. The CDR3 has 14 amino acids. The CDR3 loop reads CASSPGQEHNEQFF. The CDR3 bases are TGTGCCAGCTCACCGGGACAGGAGCACAATGAGCAGTTCTTC.

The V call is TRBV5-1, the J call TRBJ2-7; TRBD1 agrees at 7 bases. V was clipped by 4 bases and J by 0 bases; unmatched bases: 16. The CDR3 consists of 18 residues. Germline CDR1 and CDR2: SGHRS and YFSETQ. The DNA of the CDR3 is TGCGCCAGCAGCATAGGATACCCGACAGGGATGGCCTCCTACGAGCAGTACTTC. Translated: CASSIGYPTGMASYEQYF.

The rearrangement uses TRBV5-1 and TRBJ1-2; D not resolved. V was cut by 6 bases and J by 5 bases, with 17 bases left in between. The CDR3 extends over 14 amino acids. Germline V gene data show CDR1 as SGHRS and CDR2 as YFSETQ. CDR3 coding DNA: TGCGCCAGCACGCCCGGCGGGTCACCTTATGGCTACACCTTC. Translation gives CASTPGGSPYGYTF.

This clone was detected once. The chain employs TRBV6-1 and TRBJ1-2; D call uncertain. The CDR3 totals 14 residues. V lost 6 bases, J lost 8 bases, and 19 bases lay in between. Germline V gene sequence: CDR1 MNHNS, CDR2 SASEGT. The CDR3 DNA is TGTGCCAGCAGCTCTAAATCGGAGGTGGGCGGCTACACCTTC. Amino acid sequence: CASSSKSEVGGYTF.

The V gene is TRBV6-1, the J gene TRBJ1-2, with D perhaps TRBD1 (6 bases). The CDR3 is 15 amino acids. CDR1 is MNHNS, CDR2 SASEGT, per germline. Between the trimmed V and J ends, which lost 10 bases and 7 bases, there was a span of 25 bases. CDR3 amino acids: CATQRGQSGIAGYTF. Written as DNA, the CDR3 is TGTGCCACTCAGAGAGGACAGTCAGGAATTGCTGGCTACACCTTC.

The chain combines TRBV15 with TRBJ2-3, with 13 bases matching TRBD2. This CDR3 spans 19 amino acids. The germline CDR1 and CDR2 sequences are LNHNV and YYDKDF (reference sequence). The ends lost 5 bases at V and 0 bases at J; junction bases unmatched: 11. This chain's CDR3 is CATSRTSGRGVSSTDTQYF. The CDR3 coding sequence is TGTGCCACCAGCCGGACTAGCGGGAGAGGGGTTTCTAGCACAGATACGCAGTATTTT.

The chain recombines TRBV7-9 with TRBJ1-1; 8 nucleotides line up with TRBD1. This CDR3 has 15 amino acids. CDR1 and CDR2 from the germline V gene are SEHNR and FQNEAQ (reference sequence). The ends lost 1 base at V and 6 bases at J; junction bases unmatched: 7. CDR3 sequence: CASSLETGASPEAFF. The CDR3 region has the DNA TGTGCCAGCAGCTTAGAGACAGGGGCATCACCTGAAGCTTTCTTT.